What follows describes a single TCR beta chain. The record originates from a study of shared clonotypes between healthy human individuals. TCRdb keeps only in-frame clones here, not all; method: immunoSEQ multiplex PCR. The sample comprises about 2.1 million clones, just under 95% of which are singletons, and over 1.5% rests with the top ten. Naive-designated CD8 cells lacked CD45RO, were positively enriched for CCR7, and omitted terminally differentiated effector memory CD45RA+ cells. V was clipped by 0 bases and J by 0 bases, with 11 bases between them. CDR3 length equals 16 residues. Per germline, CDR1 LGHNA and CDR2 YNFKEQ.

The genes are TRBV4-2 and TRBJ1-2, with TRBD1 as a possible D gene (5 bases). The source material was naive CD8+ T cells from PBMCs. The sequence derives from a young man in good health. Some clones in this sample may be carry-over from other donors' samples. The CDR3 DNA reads TGTGCCAGCAGCCAAGATCGGGGCTTCCCTAACTATGGCTACACCTTC. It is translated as CASSQDRGFPNYGYTF.